A single sample is the source of the 24 T cell receptor beta chains below, sequenced in a study of cytomegalovirus exposure and HLA in healthy donors. In the PCR, 60 Vbeta and 13 Jbeta primers were used. Using immunoSEQ multiplex PCR, the repertoire was profiled, and TCRdb retains in-frame clones only, with some absent. Found here are about 160,000 clones, roughly 84% of them singletons; the top ten hold 0.38%. Sequencing was carried out using PBMCs. The receptors here all came from a boy younger than 10 in good health and CMV-seronegative.

Judged by abundance, this clone is medium-sized. V gene TRBV5-6 combines with J gene TRBJ1-1; TRBD1 is a possible D gene (5 bases). Trimming pared 3 bases from V and 0 bases from J, leaving 6 bases between. This CDR3 spans 13 amino acids. The germline V gene has CDR1 SGHDT and CDR2 YYEEEE. CDR3 coding DNA: TGTGCCAGCAGCTGGGGCCTGAACACTGAAGCTTTCTTT. Translation: CASSWGLNTEAFF.

The chain carries TRBV7-9 and TRBJ2-7; perhaps TRBD1 as D (5 bases). The CDR3 consists of 14 residues. Germline V gene sequence: CDR1 SEHNR, CDR2 FQNEAQ (reference sequence). V was cut by 2 bases and J by 2 bases, with 10 bases left in between. CDR3 amino acids: CASSLSSRAYEQYF. CDR3 nucleotides: TGTGCCAGCAGCTTATCATCCAGGGCCTACGAGCAGTACTTC.

The DNA for the CDR3 is TGCGCCAGCAGCTGGAGTGGCGGGACGCGGGGAGACACAGATACGCAGTATTTT. Amino acids: CASSWSGGTRGDTDTQYF. V and J are TRBV5-1 and TRBJ2-3; the D gene is possibly TRBD2 (6 bases). The CDR3 runs 18 residues. Germline values: CDR1 SGHRS, CDR2 YFSETQ. Trimming left V 3 bases short and J 2 bases short, with 22 bases between.

This clone showed up just a few times. This sequence joins TRBV5-1 and TRBJ2-7; TRBD1 agrees at 7 bases. Trimming took 5 bases from V and 3 from J; bases not matched to a gene: 8. This CDR3 has 14 residues. CDR1 is SGHRS and CDR2 is YFSETQ in the germline V gene. CDR3 protein: CASSAPGQSYEQYF. For the CDR3, the DNA is TGCGCCAGCAGTGCTCCGGGACAGAGCTACGAGCAGTACTTC.

The chain combines TRBV5-1 with TRBJ1-1, with D perhaps matching TRBD1 (5 bases). V lost 4 bases to trimming and J lost 4 bases, with 14 bases between them. Germline CDR1 SGHRS, CDR2 YFSETQ. This CDR3 has 14 amino acids. The CDR3, as DNA: TGCGCCAGCAGCCCCAGGGTGGATGGCACTGAAGCTTTCTTT. Encoded protein: CASSPRVDGTEAFF.

The rearrangement links TRBV7-9 to TRBJ2-7, with D possibly matching TRBD1 (6 bases). Trimming took 1 base from V and 2 from J, leaving 9 bases between them. From germline, CDR1 is SEHNR and CDR2 FQNEAQ (reference sequence). This CDR3 region has 14 residues. CDR3 sequence: CASSLEGGTYEQYF. CDR3 in DNA: TGTGCCAGCAGCTTAGAAGGGGGAACCTACGAGCAGTACTTC.

CDR3 sequence reads: CASSYYGLLSTDTQYF. CDR3 nucleotide sequence: TGTGCCAGCAGTTACTACGGACTTCTGAGCACAGATACGCAGTATTTT. The chain combines TRBV6-5 with TRBJ2-3; D may be TRBD2 (5 bases). Per germline, CDR1 MNHEY and CDR2 SVGAGI. This CDR3 is built from 16 residues. The V gene lost 1 base and the J gene lost 0 bases, with 11 bases spanning the gap.

This chain's CDR3 is CASSEVIGGEQFF. CDR3 sequence (DNA): TGCGCCAGCAGCGAAGTCATAGGGGGTGAGCAGTTCTTC. V usage is TRBV5-1 and J usage is TRBJ2-1; D may be TRBD1 (6 bases). Deletions cut 4 bases from V and 9 bases from J, with 14 bases between. Germline V gene lookup returns CDR1 SGHRS and CDR2 YFSETQ. This CDR3 comprises 13 residues.

The CDR3 DNA reads as TGTGCCAGCAGTTTTGGGACTAGCGGGATGCGGGGGAATGAGCAGTTCTTC. It yields the protein CASSFGTSGMRGNEQFF. V and J are TRBV27 and TRBJ2-1; 13 nucleotides agree with TRBD2. V lost 3 bases and J lost 7; bases outside the gene matches: 9. The CDR3 loop spans 17 amino acids. In germline, CDR1 is MNHEY, CDR2 SMNVEV (reference sequence).

The chain couples TRBV7-2 to TRBJ2-3; TRBD2 matches 7 bases. The J segment lost 4 bases and the V segment lost 5 bases, leaving 12 bases of the junction unmatched. CDR3 length: 16 amino acids. Germline values: CDR1 SGHTA, CDR2 FQGNSA. CDR3 sequence: CASSTQAGPPADTQYF. In nucleotides, the CDR3 is TGTGCCAGCAGCACCCAAGCGGGACCCCCCGCAGATACGCAGTATTTT.

In the case of this clone: This CDR3 is also generated by other DNA sequences in the sample. This chain links TRBV5-6 with TRBJ1-4, with 8 bases lining up with TRBD1. V was pared by 0 bases and J by 7 bases, with 2 bases of the junction left unmatched. From germline, CDR1 is SGHDT and CDR2 YYEEEE. CDR3 length: 14 residues. The CDR3 sequence is CASSLGRGREKLFF. For the CDR3, the DNA is TGTGCCAGCAGCTTGGGCAGGGGGCGTGAAAAACTGTTTTTT.

The chain is built from TRBV11-1 and TRBJ2-1; TRBD2 matches at 7 bases. With 2 bases clipped from V and 8 bases from J, the junction kept 6 bases outside the gene matches. Germline V gives CDR1 SGHAT, CDR2 FQDESV (reference sequence). There are 14 residues in the CDR3. In DNA form, the CDR3 reads TGTGCCAGCAGCTTACCGGGACTAAACTATGAGCAGTTCTTC. This sequence encodes CASSLPGLNYEQFF.

The genes are TRBV2 and TRBJ2-7; 11 bases are shared with TRBD1. Germline CDR1 reads SNHLY; CDR2 reads FYNNEI. Germline trimming cut 8 bases from V and 9 bases from J; bases unmatched to any gene: 9. This CDR3 has 13 residues. CDR3 loop: CASGQGAEGGQYF. CDR3 nucleotides: TGTGCCAGCGGACAGGGGGCAGAGGGCGGGCAGTACTTC.

This rearrangement joins TRBV4-1 to TRBJ2-7; D remains unclear. Germline V gives CDR1 MGHRA, CDR2 YSYEKL. The V and J ends lost 4 bases and 0 bases respectively, with 7 bases between them. CDR3 length: 13 amino acids. CDR3 DNA sequence: TGCGCCAGCAGCCCCGACAACTCCTACGAGCAGTACTTC. As protein: CASSPDNSYEQYF.

The chain recombines TRBV28 with TRBJ1-1; the D gene is possibly TRBD1 (5 bases). The V and J ends lost 2 bases and 3 bases respectively, with 25 bases between them. Germline lookup yields CDR1 MDHEN and CDR2 SYDVKM. The CDR3 length is 19 residues. In DNA form, the CDR3 reads TGTGCCAGCAGTTTAGCCATCACCCGACAGACTTCTAGACACACTGAAGCTTTCTTT. Translation gives CASSLAITRQTSRHTEAFF.

The chain uses TRBV19 and TRBJ1-1, with 12 nucleotides matching TRBD1. The germline CDR1 and CDR2 sequences are LNHDA and SQIVND (reference sequence). The CDR3 contains 14 residues. Trimming removed 6 bases from V and 6 bases from J; junction bases left unmatched: 5. For the CDR3, the DNA is TGTGCCAGTAGGAGGGACAGGGGGCTGGCTGAAGCTTTCTTT. It codes for CASRRDRGLAEAFF.

This clone was counted a single time. This chain joins TRBV30 and TRBJ2-1, with 10 bases fitting TRBD2. Germline CDR1 reads GTSNPN; CDR2 reads SVGIG (reference sequence). CDR3 length: 12 residues. J lost 15 bases, V lost 2 bases, and 7 bases had no gene match. This CDR3 reads CAWSPPSGSPFF. The CDR3 coding sequence is TGTGCCTGGAGTCCTCCTAGCGGGAGTCCGTTCTTC.

This clone came up a few times. J is TRBJ2-5 and V is TRBV11-2; D is perhaps TRBD2 (7 bases). Per germline, CDR1 SGHAT and CDR2 FQNNGV. This CDR3 is 14 amino acids long. Trimming cost V 2 bases and J 4 bases, with 11 bases left between them. Here the CDR3 reads CASSLRGAGETQYF. The CDR3 DNA sequence: TGTGCCAGCAGCTTACGGGGGGCTGGAGAGACCCAGTACTTC.

Written as DNA, the CDR3 is TGCAGCGTTGCGGGCAGGACTAGCACAGATACGCAGTATTTT. Protein product: CSVAGRTSTDTQYF. This chain uses TRBV29-1 with TRBJ2-3; D possibly corresponds to TRBD2 (5 bases). Per the germline V gene, CDR1 is SQVTM and CDR2 is ANQGSEA. Trimming removed 4 bases at V and 0 bases at J, with 11 bases between. The CDR3 is 14 amino acids.

The chain carries TRBV29-1 and TRBJ2-3, with TRBD2 identical over 13 bases. The CDR3 has 15 amino acids. The V segment lost 4 bases and the J segment 2 bases; nucleotides outside the gene matches: 3. Germline CDR1 and CDR2: SQVTM and ANQGSEA. CDR3 nucleotide sequence: TGCAGCGTTGGGGGACTAGCGGGAATCACAGATACGCAGTATTTT. Its translation: CSVGGLAGITDTQYF.

The chain carries TRBV2 and TRBJ2-5, with unresolved D. The end of the DNA is better explained by TRBJ2-7, so the J call may be wrong. The CDR3 spans 10 residues. Germline assignment: CDR1 SNHLY and CDR2 FYNNEI. CDR3 sequence reads: CASSGYEQYF. The CDR3 bases are TGTGCCAGCAGTGGGTACGAGCAGTACTTC.

The V call is TRBV4-1, the J call TRBJ1-1, with TRBD1 matching 9 bases. Trimming took 3 bases from V and 5 from J; bases not matched to a gene: 7. The CDR3 is 15 amino acids. The germline V gene has CDR1 MGHRA and CDR2 YSYEKL. CDR3 in amino acids: CASSQQQGARTEAFF. The CDR3 coding sequence is TGCGCCAGCAGCCAGCAACAGGGGGCGCGAACTGAAGCTTTCTTT.

The chain uses TRBV21-1 and TRBJ1-1. TRBV21-1 has pseudogene status. The CDR3 contains 13 residues. CDR3 loop: CASSTPGETEAFF. The CDR3 DNA reads as TGTGCCAGCAGCACTCCGGGGGAAACTGAAGCTTTCTTT.

V usage is TRBV9 and J usage is TRBJ1-1; 7 bases are shared with TRBD1. V shed 0 bases and J 7 bases; nucleotides not matched to a gene: 3. The CDR3 length is 13 residues. Germline V gives CDR1 SGDLS, CDR2 YYNGEE. The CDR3 coding sequence is TGTGCCAGCAGCGTAGCAGGGGGGATTGAAGCTTTCTTT. Protein: CASSVAGGIEAFF.